These 7 T cell receptor beta chains were sequenced from one sample in a study of vaccination and CD4 T cells after COVID-19. The time point was: late sampling 161 to 241 days after vaccination in a few convalescent patients. Sample treatment: approximately nine-day PBMC culture with coronavirus spike peptide pools or control peptides (ViraFEST assay). Scientists ran DNA taken from cultured CD4+ T cells through the Oncomine TCR Beta short-read assay for sequencing. Each CDR3 protein gets one entry after TCRdb re-called the PCR reads with MiXCR. The profile shows fewer than 25,000 distinct CDR3 sequences, roughly two fifths of them singletons. These TCRs' antigens remain unknown. The sequenced sample was CD4+ T cells from blood, cultured in vitro, obtained about 7 months after SARS-CoV-2 vaccination. These receptors were collected from a human donor who had recovered from COVID-19.

The CDR3: CASRGGVSNTEAFF. The DNA of the CDR3 is TGTGCCAGCAGGGGGGGGGTGTCGAACACTGAAGCTTTCTTT. The chain joins TRBV7-9 to TRBJ1-1; a possible D gene is TRBD1 (5 bases). Germline-derived CDR1 and CDR2 are SEHNR and FQNEAQ (reference sequence). V lost 6 bases to trimming and J lost 1 base, with 12 bases between them. The CDR3 is 14 amino acids.

By frequency in the sample, this clonotype is medium-sized. CDR3 amino acids: CASSHIYNRQTNYGYTF. The CDR3 bases are TGTGCCAGCAGCCATATCTACAACAGGCAAACTAACTATGGCTACACCTTC. V is TRBV7-2 and J is TRBJ1-2; a weak D match, TRBD1 (5 bases). Germline CDR1 reads SGHTA; CDR2 reads FQGNSA. V was trimmed by 5 bases and J by 0 bases, leaving 19 bases between them. The CDR3 is made up of 17 amino acids.

J is TRBJ1-1 and V is TRBV20-1, with a weak D call TRBD1 (5 bases). The CDR3 runs 12 residues. Trimming took off 4 bases at V and 2 bases at J, with 8 bases between the two ends. Per germline, CDR1 DFQATT and CDR2 SNEGSKA (reference sequence). CDR3: CSATDRNTEAFF. CDR3 sequence (DNA): TGCAGTGCTACCGACAGAAACACTGAAGCTTTCTTT.

This chain uses TRBV20-1 with TRBJ2-1, with TRBD1 matching over 9 bases. Germline CDR1 is DFQATT and CDR2 is SNEGSKA (reference sequence). The trim removed 0 bases at V and 0 bases at J, leaving 12 bases unmatched. This CDR3 region has 19 residues. CDR3 sequence reads: CSAREWAVGDRVSYNEQFF. CDR3 DNA sequence: TGCAGTGCTAGAGAATGGGCGGTAGGGGACAGGGTCTCCTACAATGAGCAGTTCTTC.

Within the sample, this clonotype is medium-sized. V gene TRBV20-1 combines with J gene TRBJ2-1; 12 bases align to TRBD2. Germline CDR1 reads DFQATT; CDR2 reads SNEGSKA (reference sequence). V dropped 2 bases and J dropped 0; count of bases not matched to a gene: 2. There are 16 residues in the CDR3. In DNA, the CDR3 is TGCAGTGCTAGACGACTAGCGGGGGTCTCCTACAATGAGCAGTTCTTC. The encoded protein is CSARRLAGVSYNEQFF.

This rearrangement joins TRBV7-9 to TRBJ1-2; possible D gene TRBD1, 5 bases. Germline CDR1 is SEHNR and CDR2 is FQNEAQ (reference sequence). This CDR3 is 14 amino acids long. Trimming took off 1 base at V and 2 bases at J, with 8 bases between the two ends. CDR3 amino acids: CASSLDQGNYGYTF. The CDR3 region has the DNA TGTGCCAGCAGCTTAGACCAGGGCAACTATGGCTACACCTTC.

The chain recombines TRBV7-9 with TRBJ1-3; no reliable D call. Looked up from germline, CDR1 is SEHNR and CDR2 is FQNEAQ (reference sequence). This CDR3 is built from 15 residues. V lost 6 bases to trimming and J lost 2 bases, with 14 bases between them. The CDR3 here is CASSPYRRAGNTIYF. CDR3 sequence (DNA): TGTGCCAGCAGTCCCTATAGGAGGGCTGGAAACACCATATATTTT.